This T cell receptor (beta chain) was captured by sequencing in a study of OX40 agonist ivuxolimab in advanced cancers. Study-level points and caveats: Low clonal expansion, among the lowest seen, marked partial responders at 0.1-3.0 mg/kg.

Comments on this clone: What it recognizes is unknown.

The CDR3 spans 13 residues. Per germline, CDR1 MNHEY and CDR2 SVGAGI. V gave up 0 bases and J gave up 2 bases, with 5 bases separating them. Sequencing was performed with immunoSEQ multiplex PCR; in TCRdb, only in-frame clones are kept and a portion is missing. The sample holds some 75,000 clones, around 87% seen once. This sample comprised CD4+ or CD8+ T cells sorted from blood, obtained in a trial of the OX40 agonist ivuxolimab. This receptor was taken from an adult with an advanced solid tumor such as melanoma, head and neck, liver or kidney cancer. V and J are TRBV6-5 and TRBJ2-7; unclear D gene. The CDR3 here is CASSYSQTYEQYV. As DNA, the CDR3 is TGTGCCAGCAGTTACTCTCAGACCTACGAGCAGTACGTC.